The 28 T cell receptor beta chains in this list originate from one sample, sequenced in a study of CD8 T cells in ankylosing spondylitis. Study conclusions and caveats: Within ankylosing spondylitis blood, a TCR beta motif made up of roughly eight highly homologous variants appeared to be characteristic.

What these receptors recognize is not known. TCRdb itself ran the 5' RACE reads through MiXCR, one entry per CDR3 protein. Of some 85,000 distinct CDR3 sequences listed, roughly 9% are singletons. Sequenced material: blood, either unsorted or a sorted T cell fraction (not recorded which). The receptors come from a male donor with ankylosing spondylitis.

The rearrangement uses TRBV27 and TRBJ1-2, with 8 bases fitting TRBD1. The CDR3 has 15 amino acids. Germline CDR1 is MNHEY and CDR2 is SMNVEV (reference sequence). J gave up 6 bases and V 3 bases, and 9 bases lay outside the gene matches. As DNA, the CDR3 is TGTGCCAGCAGTTTTTACCAGGGGGCGCTTGATGGCTACACCTTC. It encodes CASSFYQGALDGYTF.

J is TRBJ2-1 and V is TRBV27; TRBD1 matches at 12 bases. Trimming cost V 5 bases and J 6 bases; bases outside gene matches: 5. The CDR3 runs 15 residues. Per the germline V gene, CDR1 is MNHEY and CDR2 is SMNVEV (reference sequence). The CDR3 sequence is CASSLGTGGGNEQFF. In DNA, the CDR3 is TGTGCCAGCAGTCTTGGGACAGGGGGCGGCAATGAGCAGTTCTTC.

The chain recombines TRBV5-4 with TRBJ1-1, with D perhaps TRBD1 (6 bases). V shed 2 bases and J shed 0 bases, with 8 bases lying between them. CDR3 length equals 14 residues. Germline V gene data show CDR1 as SGHNT and CDR2 as YYREEE (reference sequence). CDR3 bases: TGTGCCAGCAGCTTTGGGGACATGAACACTGAAGCTTTCTTT. Its translation is CASSFGDMNTEAFF.

This clonotype has just a few counts. This chain links TRBV11-2 with TRBJ2-1, with D perhaps matching TRBD2 (6 bases). The CDR3 runs to 13 residues. Germline V gene sequence: CDR1 SGHAT, CDR2 FQNNGV. Trimming removed 5 bases at V and 6 bases at J, with 11 bases between. The CDR3 coding sequence is TGTGCCAGCAGCCCCCGACTAGGCAATGAGCAGTTCTTC. Its protein is CASSPRLGNEQFF.

This clonotype was picked up a small number of times. The chain employs TRBV6-1 and TRBJ2-2; D uncertain. Trimming took off 0 bases at V and 3 bases at J, with 8 bases between the two ends. The CDR3 is 15 residues long. The germline V gene encodes CDR1 MNHNS and CDR2 SASEGT. The CDR3 is CASSEAEHYTGELFF. The CDR3 region has the DNA TGTGCCAGCAGTGAAGCGGAGCATTACACCGGGGAGCTGTTTTTT.

This clonotype was seen at least ten times. This chain joins TRBV7-9 and TRBJ2-1; TRBD2 agrees at 10 bases. V was clipped by 11 bases and J by 8 bases; unmatched bases: 18. The CDR3 runs to 16 residues. The germline gives CDR1 SEHNR, CDR2 FQNEAQ (reference sequence). CDR3 coding DNA: TGTGCCGAGCCCGACTCCGCTAGCGGGAGACTGGATGAGCAGTTCTTC. This encodes CAEPDSASGRLDEQFF. Drawing the rest from reference TRBV7-9 and TRBJ2-1, the complete variable domain is DTGVSQNPRHKITKRGQNVTFRCDPISEHNRLYWYRQTLGQGPEFLTYFQNEAQLEKSRLLSDRFSAERPKGSFSTLEIQRTEQGDSAMYLCAEPDSASGRLDEQFFGPGTRLTVL.

This clonotype has ten or more counts. The CDR3 spells CASSPIPSGSYNEQFF. CDR3 DNA: TGTGCCAGCAGCCCCATCCCCAGTGGGAGTTATAATGAGCAGTTCTTC. This chain joins TRBV7-2 and TRBJ2-1; weak D call: TRBD2 (5 bases). V lost 5 bases and J lost 7, with 21 bases in between. CDR1 SGHTA and CDR2 FQGNSA come from the germline V gene. The CDR3 contains 16 residues.

In DNA, the CDR3 is TGTGCCAGCAGCCCGGGGGTTTACGAGCAGTACTTC. Protein product: CASSPGVYEQYF. The chain employs TRBV5-6 and TRBJ2-7; weak D call: TRBD2 (6 bases). There are 12 residues in the CDR3. V was clipped by 4 bases and J by 4 bases, with 9 bases between them. Germline loops: CDR1 SGHDT, CDR2 YYEEEE.

At least ten counts were recorded for this clonotype. The gene calls are TRBV9 and TRBJ2-3, with 7 bases lining up with TRBD2. The CDR3 extends over 14 amino acids. Germline loops: CDR1 SGDLS, CDR2 YYNGEE. Losses at the gene ends were 4 bases for V and 6 bases for J; bases not matched to a gene: 8. CDR3: CASSIGGGADTQYF. The CDR3 nucleotides read TGTGCCAGCAGCATCGGCGGGGGAGCGGATACGCAGTATTTT. The whole variable domain, filled in from reference TRBV9 and TRBJ2-3, reads DSGVTQTPKHLITATGQRVTLRCSPRSGDLSVYWYQQSLDQGLQFLIQYYNGEERAKGNILERFSAQQFPDLHSELNLSSLELGDSALYFCASSIGGGADTQYFGPGTRLTVL.

This clonotype was seen many times. The chain joins TRBV27 to TRBJ2-1, with D perhaps TRBD1 or TRBD2 (5 bases each). This CDR3 has 16 amino acids. V lost 3 bases, J lost 0 bases, and 12 bases lay in between. Per the germline V gene, CDR1 is MNHEY and CDR2 is SMNVEV (reference sequence). Here the CDR3 DNA reads TGTGCCAGCAGTTTGTCGAGGGGCAGCTCCTACAATGAGCAGTTCTTC. This translates into CASSLSRGSSYNEQFF.

This clonotype was picked up many times. The J gene is TRBJ1-2, the V gene TRBV28; 7 nucleotides match TRBD1. After removal of 3 bases from V and 4 bases from J, the junction contained 17 bases not matched to a gene. The CDR3 consists of 18 residues. Germline loops: CDR1 MDHEN, CDR2 SYDVKM. The CDR3 loop reads CASSFWVVIQGPFYGYTF. The CDR3 DNA reads as TGTGCCAGCAGTTTTTGGGTCGTCATACAGGGGCCCTTCTATGGCTACACCTTC.

At least ten counts were recorded for this clonotype. The CDR3 is CASSQERDSYYEQYF. Written as DNA, the CDR3 is TGTGCCAGCAGCCAAGAGCGGGACTCCTACTACGAGCAGTACTTC. This chain connects TRBV3-1 to TRBJ2-7; D perhaps matches TRBD2 (6 bases). Trimming pared 0 bases from V and 3 bases from J, leaving 12 bases between. The CDR3 loop spans 15 amino acids. CDR1 is LGHDT and CDR2 is YNNKEL in the germline V gene (reference sequence).

This clonotype came up many times. This chain joins TRBV3-1 and TRBJ2-5, with 10 nucleotides matching TRBD2. Germline CDR1 reads LGHDT; CDR2 reads YNNKEL (reference sequence). V shed 9 bases, J shed 2 bases, and the junction held 6 bases outside the gene matches. The CDR3 is 14 amino acids. The CDR3 is CASRGLAKQETQYF. In DNA form, the CDR3 reads TGTGCCAGTAGGGGACTAGCGAAACAAGAGACCCAGTACTTC.

This clonotype was recorded many times. The chain uses TRBV28 and TRBJ2-2; possibly TRBD1 for D (5 bases). Trimming pared 2 bases from V and 1 base from J, leaving 8 bases between. Germline CDR1 reads MDHEN; CDR2 reads SYDVKM. CDR3 length: 15 amino acids. In nucleotides, the CDR3 is TGTGCCAGCAGTTTACCCAGGGAGAACACCGGGGAGCTGTTTTTT. Encoded protein: CASSLPRENTGELFF.

The table lists this clonotype with a few counts. CDR3 sequence (DNA): TGTGCCAGCAGCCAAGAAAGGGCCCGGGGAGATACGCAGTATTTT. Protein sequence: CASSQERARGDTQYF. This chain connects TRBV3-1 to TRBJ2-3; the D gene is possibly TRBD2 (5 bases). The germline V gene has CDR1 LGHDT and CDR2 YNNKEL (reference sequence). This CDR3 spans 15 amino acids. Trimming shortened V by 0 bases and J by 5 bases, and 12 bases separated the two germline ends.

The table lists this clonotype with a few counts. J is TRBJ2-7 and V is TRBV3-1, with 7 bases fitting TRBD1. Germline V CDR1 and CDR2: LGHDT, YNNKEL (reference sequence). The length of the CDR3 is 15 residues. Germline trimming cut 4 bases from V and 0 bases from J; bases unmatched to any gene: 6. As DNA, the CDR3 is TGTGCCAGCAGCCTTGGGACAGCGAGCTCCTACGAGCAGTACTTC. It yields the protein CASSLGTASSYEQYF.

The chain joins TRBV18 to TRBJ2-5, with D perhaps TRBD2 (6 bases). Germline assignment: CDR1 KGHSH and CDR2 LQKENI. The CDR3 has 15 amino acids. V was cut by 3 bases and J by 9 bases, with 20 bases left in between. CDR3 region: CASSPAAGASEAQYF. The DNA for the CDR3 is TGTGCCAGCTCACCTGCCGCCGGGGCTAGCGAGGCCCAGTACTTC.

This chain joins TRBV27 and TRBJ1-6, with D perhaps TRBD1 (6 bases). CDR3 length: 14 amino acids. V gave up 7 bases and J gave up 7 bases, with 14 bases separating them. Germline V CDR1 and CDR2: MNHEY, SMNVEV (reference sequence). The CDR3 is CASTSRGSNSPLHF. CDR3 nucleotide sequence: TGTGCCAGCACCTCCAGGGGTTCAAATTCACCCCTCCACTTT.

This clonotype came up a few times. CDR3 nucleotide sequence: TGTGCCAGCAGCTCTGGGACAGCCCAAGAGACCCAGTACTTC. Translation gives CASSSGTAQETQYF. The rearrangement joins TRBV7-9 to TRBJ2-5; the match to TRBD1 covers 7 bases. The trim removed 4 bases at V and 1 base at J, leaving 3 bases unmatched. Germline V gene lookup returns CDR1 SEHNR and CDR2 FQNEAQ (reference sequence). The CDR3 is 14 amino acids.

V gene TRBV6-1 combines with J gene TRBJ2-7; 10 bases are a match to TRBD1. Germline V CDR1 and CDR2: MNHNS, SASEGT. Losses at the gene ends were 4 bases for V and 2 bases for J; bases not matched to a gene: 8. This CDR3 contains 16 residues. CDR3 nucleotide sequence: TGTGCCAGCAGTGGGTATGACAGGGGGCGCCCCTACGAGCAGTACTTC. Translated, it gives CASSGYDRGRPYEQYF.

V and J are TRBV20-1 and TRBJ2-5; possibly TRBD1 for D (7 bases). CDR3 length equals 15 residues. The ends were cut back, 0 bases at V and 2 bases at J, with 13 bases in the middle. Germline-derived CDR1 and CDR2 are DFQATT and SNEGSKA (reference sequence). CDR3 sequence: CSARDWRGPQETQYF. Here the CDR3 DNA reads TGCAGTGCTAGAGATTGGAGGGGGCCACAAGAGACCCAGTACTTC.

This clonotype occurred a few times. V is TRBV7-9 and J is TRBJ2-1; perhaps TRBD2 as D (7 bases). Trimming stripped 5 bases from V and 10 bases from J, with 12 bases between. The CDR3 covers 12 residues. CDR1 is SEHNR and CDR2 is FQNEAQ in the germline V gene (reference sequence). This CDR3 is CASSPGGPEQFF. The CDR3 coding sequence is TGTGCCAGCAGCCCCGGGGGGCCGGAGCAGTTCTTC.

This clonotype has a count of ten or more. The chain uses TRBV4-1 and TRBJ2-2; D not certain. The germline V gene has CDR1 MGHRA and CDR2 YSYEKL. Deletions cut 1 base from V and 3 bases from J, with 9 bases between. The CDR3 runs 15 residues. CDR3 nucleotide sequence: TGCGCCAGCAGCCAAGCCCAAGATTACACCGGGGAGCTGTTTTTT. As protein: CASSQAQDYTGELFF.

This clonotype has a handful of counts. V usage is TRBV12-3 or TRBV12-4 and J usage is TRBJ2-5; a weak D match, TRBD2 (6 bases). This CDR3 is 14 amino acids long. V lost 2 bases to trimming and J lost 0 bases, with 7 bases between them. The CDR3 nucleotides read TGTGCCAGCAGTTTATGGGAGGACCAAGAGACCCAGTACTTC. Translated: CASSLWEDQETQYF.

This clonotype occurred a few times. The chain recombines TRBV11-2 with TRBJ2-3; 10 nucleotides align to TRBD2. Trimming at V came to 5 bases and at J to 3 bases, leaving 8 bases not matched to a gene. This CDR3 is built from 16 residues. CDR1 is SGHAT and CDR2 is FQNNGV in the germline V gene. The DNA for the CDR3 is TGTGCCAGCAGCCCGAAGCCTAGCGGGAGTACAGATACGCAGTATTTT. Amino acid sequence: CASSPKPSGSTDTQYF.

This clonotype was seen a handful of times. The chain uses TRBV20-1 and TRBJ2-1; a possible D gene is TRBD2 (5 bases). The CDR3 has 16 residues. V gave up 2 bases and J gave up 0 bases, with 14 bases separating them. Germline V CDR1 and CDR2: DFQATT, SNEGSKA (reference sequence). In DNA form, the CDR3 reads TGCAGTGCTAGACACCCGTTAGGGAGCTCCTACAATGAGCAGTTCTTC. It encodes CSARHPLGSSYNEQFF.

The chain is built from TRBV2 and TRBJ1-1; tentatively, D is TRBD1 (5 bases). V shed 7 bases and J shed 1 base, with 16 bases lying between them. CDR1 and CDR2 (germline): SNHLY, FYNNEI. The CDR3 consists of 15 residues. The CDR3 region has the DNA TGTGCCAGCACCGCCGCGGTTGGGGCGAACACTGAAGCTTTCTTT. Protein product: CASTAAVGANTEAFF.

The chain couples TRBV20-1 to TRBJ2-3; D may correspond to TRBD1 or TRBD2 (5 bases each). The CDR3 is 15 amino acids. Germline CDR1 reads DFQATT; CDR2 reads SNEGSKA (reference sequence). V was trimmed by 3 bases and J by 4 bases, leaving 17 bases between them. CDR3 protein: CSARLAHRGADTQYF. The CDR3 region has the DNA TGCAGTGCTAGGTTGGCCCACCGGGGCGCAGATACGCAGTATTTT.